One sample yielded the 16 T cell receptor beta chains listed below, sequenced in a study of blood T cell repertoires in COVID-19. The repertoire was sequenced with immunoSEQ multiplex PCR; TCRdb's copy has only in-frame clones and lacks some. The sample yields 340,000 or so clones, 80% to 90% seen once. Sequenced sample: peripheral blood. The receptors come from a man aged 30 to 39 with active or convalescent COVID-19.

The chain is built from TRBV3-1 (or the pseudogene TRBV3-2) and TRBJ2-1; 9 bases fit TRBD2. The CDR3 is made up of 20 amino acids. V was pared by 0 bases and J by 0 bases, with 12 bases of the junction left unmatched. Germline CDR1 reads LGHDT; CDR2 reads YNNKEL (reference sequence). DNA for the CDR3: TGTGCCAGCAGCCAAGATCCCGGCGGGGGGGTCTCGAGCTCCTACAATGAGCAGTTCTTC. Its protein product is CASSQDPGGGVSSSYNEQFF.

V usage is TRBV3-1 (or the pseudogene TRBV3-2) and J usage is TRBJ1-5, with 7 bases identical to TRBD1. Germline V gives CDR1 LGHDT, CDR2 YNNKEL (reference sequence). The trim removed 4 bases at V and 7 bases at J, leaving 4 bases unmatched. CDR3 length: 13 residues. The CDR3 sequence is CASSLTGDQPQHF. CDR3 DNA sequence: TGTGCCAGCAGCCTAACAGGGGACCAGCCCCAGCATTTT.

This rearrangement joins TRBV3-1 (or the pseudogene TRBV3-2) to TRBJ2-1; TRBD2 aligns across 13 bases. CDR3 size: 15 residues. The J segment lost 7 bases and the V segment lost 6 bases, leaving 6 bases of the junction unmatched. The germline CDR1 and CDR2 sequences are LGHDT and YNNKEL (reference sequence). The CDR3 spells CASSRGLAGDNEQFF. Here the CDR3 DNA reads TGTGCCAGCAGTCGCGGACTAGCGGGGGATAATGAGCAGTTCTTC.

This clone has more than one count but fewer than ten. This chain connects TRBV16 to TRBJ1-6; D gene unclear. The CDR3 has 16 amino acids. Per germline, CDR1 KGHSY and CDR2 FQNENV. V lost 1 base and J lost 2, with 9 bases in between. The CDR3 DNA sequence: TGTGCCAGCAGCCAATACTGGGCAACCTATAATTCACCCCTCCACTTT. This translates into CASSQYWATYNSPLHF. Together with reference TRBV16 and TRBJ1-6, the CDR3 gives the full variable domain: GEEVAQTPKHLVRGEGQKAKLYCAPIKGHSYVFWYQQVLKNEFKFLISFQNENVFDETGMPKERFSAKCLPNSPCSLEIQATKLEDSAVYFCASSQYWATYNSPLHFGNGTRLTVT.

The chain carries TRBV9 and TRBJ2-1, with 10 bases that match TRBD2. The V gene end was trimmed by 3 bases and the J gene end by 4 bases; junction bases not matched to a gene: 4. Germline CDR1 SGDLS, CDR2 YYNGEE. The CDR3 is 15 amino acids. CDR3 protein: CASSAPSGGYNEQFF. CDR3 coding DNA: TGTGCCAGCAGCGCTCCTAGCGGGGGTTACAATGAGCAGTTCTTC.

This clone was observed a few times. The chain couples TRBV18 to TRBJ1-6; 7 bases are shared with TRBD1. Germline CDR1 is KGHSH and CDR2 is LQKENI. Losses at the gene ends were 4 bases for V and 1 base for J; bases not matched to a gene: 7. The CDR3 totals 17 residues. The chain's CDR3 is CASSHDRVGSYNSPLHF. For the CDR3, the DNA is TGTGCCAGCTCACATGACAGGGTAGGATCCTATAATTCACCCCTCCACTTT. The complete variable domain, with remaining parts taken from reference TRBV18 and TRBJ1-6, reads NAGVMQNPRHLVRRRGQEARLRCSPMKGHSHVYWYRQLPEEGLKFMVYLQKENIIDESGMPKERFSAEFPKEGPSILRIQQVVRGDSAAYFCASSHDRVGSYNSPLHFGNGTRLTVT.

The rearrangement joins TRBV6-6 to TRBJ2-1; 11 bases are a match to TRBD2. The CDR3 has 12 residues. The J segment lost 14 bases and the V segment lost 6 bases, leaving 6 bases of the junction unmatched. Germline V lookup: CDR1 MNHNY, CDR2 SVGAGI (reference sequence). CDR3: CASRPTSGSKFF. As DNA, the CDR3 is TGTGCCAGCAGACCTACTAGCGGGAGTAAGTTCTTC.

The rearrangement joins TRBV10-3 to TRBJ1-3; 9 nucleotides agree with TRBD1. Germline CDR1 reads ENHRY; CDR2 reads SYGVKD. The trim removed 7 bases at V and 5 bases at J, leaving 6 bases unmatched. The CDR3 is 14 amino acids. The CDR3 protein is CAIKTTGGRNTIYF. CDR3 sequence (DNA): TGTGCCATCAAGACGACAGGGGGTAGAAACACCATATATTTT.

The chain carries TRBV28 and TRBJ1-2; 9 nucleotides line up with TRBD1. Germline V gene data show CDR1 as MDHEN and CDR2 as SYDVKM. The V gene end was trimmed by 8 bases and the J gene end by 5 bases; junction bases not matched to a gene: 6. The CDR3 length is 13 residues. The CDR3 DNA is TGTGCCAGCGCCCTGGGACAGGGATATGGCTACACCTTC. Translating it yields CASALGQGYGYTF.

This clone was seen a few times. The gene calls are TRBV27 and TRBJ2-1; TRBD2 matches 11 bases. With 6 bases clipped from V and 4 bases from J, the junction kept 8 bases outside the gene matches. The CDR3 length is 16 residues. The V gene's germline CDR1 is MNHEY and CDR2 SMNVEV (reference sequence). The CDR3 DNA sequence: TGTGCCAGCAGCCGCAGGACTAGCGGGTATTACAATGAGCAGTTCTTC. Amino acids: CASSRRTSGYYNEQFF.

V gene TRBV6-5 combines with J gene TRBJ1-2, with D unresolved. The V gene's germline CDR1 is MNHEY and CDR2 SVGAGI. Trimming left V 0 bases short and J 8 bases short, with 16 bases between. This CDR3 has 15 amino acids. The CDR3 protein is CASSYSGRSSVGYTF. CDR3 in DNA: TGTGCCAGCAGTTACTCGGGCCGATCCTCTGTAGGCTACACCTTC.

The chain has TRBV5-4 and TRBJ1-1; the match to TRBD1 covers 9 bases. Losses at the gene ends were 4 bases for V and 5 bases for J; bases not matched to a gene: 6. CDR1 is SGHNT, CDR2 YYREEE, per germline (reference sequence). CDR3 length: 14 amino acids. CDR3 protein: CASSTWTGATEAFF. CDR3 nucleotides: TGTGCCAGCAGCACGTGGACAGGGGCTACTGAAGCTTTCTTT.

This chain links TRBV18 with TRBJ1-1; a possible D gene is TRBD1 (6 bases). The CDR3 loop spans 18 amino acids. The germline V gene encodes CDR1 KGHSH and CDR2 LQKENI. Trimming pared 0 bases from V and 4 bases from J, leaving 21 bases between. The CDR3 here is CASSPPSGRGAGGTEAFF. CDR3 DNA sequence: TGTGCCAGCTCACCACCCTCGGGACGGGGGGCTGGGGGCACTGAAGCTTTCTTT. Combining the CDR3 with reference TRBV18 and TRBJ1-1 gives the whole variable domain NAGVMQNPRHLVRRRGQEARLRCSPMKGHSHVYWYRQLPEEGLKFMVYLQKENIIDESGMPKERFSAEFPKEGPSILRIQQVVRGDSAAYFCASSPPSGRGAGGTEAFFGQGTRLTVV.

This clone has only a few counts. The genes are TRBV30 and TRBJ1-1; the D gene is possibly TRBD1 (6 bases). Germline V CDR1 and CDR2: GTSNPN, SVGIG (reference sequence). V was shortened by 8 bases and J by 5 bases, with 12 bases between the two germline ends. The CDR3 has 11 residues. This CDR3 reads CALKGVTEAFF. Here the CDR3 DNA reads TGTGCCCTGAAGGGGGTAACTGAAGCTTTCTTT.

J is TRBJ1-2 and V is TRBV25-1; 9 bases align to TRBD1. Germline lookup yields CDR1 MGHDK and CDR2 SYGVNS. The CDR3 is 16 amino acids. The V and J ends lost 4 bases and 1 base, in that order; junction bases with no gene match: 7. The CDR3 DNA reads as TGTGCCAGCAGTGTCGGACAGGGGTGGAATAACTATGGCTACACCTTC. Amino acids: CASSVGQGWNNYGYTF.

Details on this clone: The same CDR3 is also encoded by other DNA sequences in this sample. The chain carries TRBV19 and TRBJ1-1; 8 positions agree with TRBD1. CDR1 LNHDA and CDR2 SQIVND come from the germline V gene (reference sequence). CDR3 length: 14 residues. Losses at the gene ends were 4 bases for V and 4 bases for J; bases not matched to a gene: 5. The CDR3 DNA sequence: TGTGCCAGTAGTACTCAGGGGGCGGGCACTGAAGCTTTCTTT. It translates to CASSTQGAGTEAFF.